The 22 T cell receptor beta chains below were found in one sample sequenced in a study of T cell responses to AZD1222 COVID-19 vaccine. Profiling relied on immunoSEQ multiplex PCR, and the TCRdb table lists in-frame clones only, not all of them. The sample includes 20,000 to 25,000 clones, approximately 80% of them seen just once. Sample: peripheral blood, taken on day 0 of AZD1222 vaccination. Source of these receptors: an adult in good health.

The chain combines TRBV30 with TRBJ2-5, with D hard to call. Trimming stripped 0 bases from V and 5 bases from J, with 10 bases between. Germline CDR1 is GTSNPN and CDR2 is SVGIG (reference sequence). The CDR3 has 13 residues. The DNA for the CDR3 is TGTGCCTGGAGTGTACTTGGGCGGGAGACCCAGTACTTC. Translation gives CAWSVLGRETQYF.

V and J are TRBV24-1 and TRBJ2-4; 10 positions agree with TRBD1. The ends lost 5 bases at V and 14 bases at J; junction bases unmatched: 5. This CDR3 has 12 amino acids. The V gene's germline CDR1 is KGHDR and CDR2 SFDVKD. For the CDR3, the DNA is TGTGCCACCAGTGGTGACAGGGGGCAAAAGTACTTC. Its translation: CATSGDRGQKYF.

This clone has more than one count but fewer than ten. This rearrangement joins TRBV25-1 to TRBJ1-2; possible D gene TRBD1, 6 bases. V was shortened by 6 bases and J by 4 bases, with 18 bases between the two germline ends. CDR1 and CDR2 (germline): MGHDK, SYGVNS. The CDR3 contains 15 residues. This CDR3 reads CASRDEQGTAYGYTF. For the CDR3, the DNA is TGTGCCAGCAGGGACGAACAGGGTACCGCCTATGGCTACACCTTC.

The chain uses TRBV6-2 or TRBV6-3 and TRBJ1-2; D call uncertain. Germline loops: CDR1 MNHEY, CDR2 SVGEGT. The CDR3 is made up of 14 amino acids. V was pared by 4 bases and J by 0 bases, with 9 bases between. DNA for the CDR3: TGTGCCAGCAGTTTGGGCAGTACTAACTATGGCTACACCTTC. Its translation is CASSLGSTNYGYTF.

The CDR3 region has the DNA TGTGCCAGCAGCCCGGGGACTAGCGGGACCAATGAGCAGTTCTTC. Translated: CASSPGTSGTNEQFF. The chain has TRBV7-9 and TRBJ2-1, with 13 bases identical to TRBD2. Trimming removed 5 bases from V and 6 bases from J; junction bases left unmatched: 4. There are 15 residues in the CDR3. Germline assignment: CDR1 SEHNR and CDR2 FQNEAQ (reference sequence).

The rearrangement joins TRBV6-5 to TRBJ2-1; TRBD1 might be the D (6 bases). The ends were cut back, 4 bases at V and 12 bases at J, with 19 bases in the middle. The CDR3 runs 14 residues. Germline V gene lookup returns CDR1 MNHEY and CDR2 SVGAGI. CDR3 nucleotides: TGTGCCAGCAGTTCCCTGGACAGAATGTATGGGCAGTTCTTC. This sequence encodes CASSSLDRMYGQFF.

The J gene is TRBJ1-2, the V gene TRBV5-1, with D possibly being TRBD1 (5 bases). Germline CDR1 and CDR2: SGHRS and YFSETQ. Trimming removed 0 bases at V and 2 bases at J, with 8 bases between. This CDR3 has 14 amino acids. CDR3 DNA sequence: TGCGCCAGCAGCTTGGGGGGCAGAAACTATGGCTACACCTTC. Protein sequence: CASSLGGRNYGYTF.

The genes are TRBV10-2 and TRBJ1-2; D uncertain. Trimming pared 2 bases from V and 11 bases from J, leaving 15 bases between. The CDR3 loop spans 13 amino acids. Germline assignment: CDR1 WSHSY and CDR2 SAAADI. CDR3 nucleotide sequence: TGCGCCAGCAGTGAGGGCAGGATTAGCCCTTACACCTTC. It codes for CASSEGRISPYTF.

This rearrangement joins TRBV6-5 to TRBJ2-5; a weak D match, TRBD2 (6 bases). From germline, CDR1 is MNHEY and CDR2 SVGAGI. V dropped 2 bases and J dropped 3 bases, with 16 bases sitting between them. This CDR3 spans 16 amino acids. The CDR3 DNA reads TGTGCCAGCAGTTACCCGGAGACGGAGGGAGAAGAGACCCAGTACTTC. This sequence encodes CASSYPETEGEETQYF.

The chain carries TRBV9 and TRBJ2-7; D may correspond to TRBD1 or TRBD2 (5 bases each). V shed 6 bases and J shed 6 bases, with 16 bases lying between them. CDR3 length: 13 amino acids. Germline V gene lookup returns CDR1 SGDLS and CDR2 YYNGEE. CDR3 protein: CASTTGTSGEQYF. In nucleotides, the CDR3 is TGTGCCAGCACCACCGGGACGTCGGGCGAGCAGTACTTC.

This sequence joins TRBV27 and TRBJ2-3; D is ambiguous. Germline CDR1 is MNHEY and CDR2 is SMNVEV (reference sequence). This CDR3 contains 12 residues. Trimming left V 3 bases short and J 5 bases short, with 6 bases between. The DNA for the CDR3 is TGTGCCAGCAGTTTTTTTCGAGATACGCAGTATTTT. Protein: CASSFFRDTQYF.

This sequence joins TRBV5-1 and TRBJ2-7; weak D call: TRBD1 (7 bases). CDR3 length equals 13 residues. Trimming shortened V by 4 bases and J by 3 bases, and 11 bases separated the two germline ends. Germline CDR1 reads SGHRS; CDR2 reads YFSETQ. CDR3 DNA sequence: TGCGCCAGCAGCCCCAGGGGGGACTACGAGCAGTACTTC. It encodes CASSPRGDYEQYF.

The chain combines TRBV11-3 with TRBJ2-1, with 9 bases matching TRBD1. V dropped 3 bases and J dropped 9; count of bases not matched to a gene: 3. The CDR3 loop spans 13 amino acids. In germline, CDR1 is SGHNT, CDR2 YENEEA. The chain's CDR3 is CASSFRDRVEQFF. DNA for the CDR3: TGTGCCAGCAGCTTTAGGGACAGGGTTGAGCAGTTCTTC. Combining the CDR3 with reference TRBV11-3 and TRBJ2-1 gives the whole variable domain EAGVVQSPRYKIIEKKQPVAFWCNPISGHNTLYWYLQNLGQGPELLIRYENEEAVDDSQLPKDRFSAERLKGVDSTLKIQPAELGDSAVYLCASSFRDRVEQFFGPGTRLTVL.

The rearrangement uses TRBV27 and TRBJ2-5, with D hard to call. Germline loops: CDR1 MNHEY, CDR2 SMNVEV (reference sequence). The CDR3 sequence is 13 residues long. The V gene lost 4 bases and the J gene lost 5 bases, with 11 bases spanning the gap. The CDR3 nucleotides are TGTGCCAGCAGTTCCCATACCCTCGAGACCCAGTACTTC. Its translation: CASSSHTLETQYF.

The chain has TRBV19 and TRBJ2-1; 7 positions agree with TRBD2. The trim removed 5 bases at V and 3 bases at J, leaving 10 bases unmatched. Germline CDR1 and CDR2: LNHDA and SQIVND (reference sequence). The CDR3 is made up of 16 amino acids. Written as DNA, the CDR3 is TGTGCCAGTAGTTCTCATCCGGGAGGCGTCTACAATGAGCAGTTCTTC. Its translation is CASSSHPGGVYNEQFF.

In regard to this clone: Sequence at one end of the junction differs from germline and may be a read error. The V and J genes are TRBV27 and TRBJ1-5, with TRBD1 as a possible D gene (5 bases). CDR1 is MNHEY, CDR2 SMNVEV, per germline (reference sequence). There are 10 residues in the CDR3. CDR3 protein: CAISGGPQHF. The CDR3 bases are TGTGCCATCAGTGGGGGGCCCCAGCATTTT.

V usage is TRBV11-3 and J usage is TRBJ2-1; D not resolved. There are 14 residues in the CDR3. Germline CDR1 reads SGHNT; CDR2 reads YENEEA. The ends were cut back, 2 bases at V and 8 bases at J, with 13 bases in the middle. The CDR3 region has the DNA TGTGCCAGCAGCTTATCCCGTGTTAGCCATGAGCAGTTCTTC. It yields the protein CASSLSRVSHEQFF.

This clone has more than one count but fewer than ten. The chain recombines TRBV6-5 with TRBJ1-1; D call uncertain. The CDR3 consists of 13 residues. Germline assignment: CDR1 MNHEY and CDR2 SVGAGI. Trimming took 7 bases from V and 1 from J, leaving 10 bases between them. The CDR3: CASKALGNTEAFF. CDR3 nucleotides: TGTGCCAGCAAGGCCCTGGGGAACACTGAAGCTTTCTTT.

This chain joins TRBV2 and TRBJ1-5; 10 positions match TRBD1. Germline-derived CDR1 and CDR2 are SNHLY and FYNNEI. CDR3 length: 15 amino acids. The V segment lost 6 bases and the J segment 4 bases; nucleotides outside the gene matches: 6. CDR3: CASRRGTGANQPQHF. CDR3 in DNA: TGTGCCAGCAGGCGGGGGACAGGGGCAAATCAGCCCCAGCATTTT.

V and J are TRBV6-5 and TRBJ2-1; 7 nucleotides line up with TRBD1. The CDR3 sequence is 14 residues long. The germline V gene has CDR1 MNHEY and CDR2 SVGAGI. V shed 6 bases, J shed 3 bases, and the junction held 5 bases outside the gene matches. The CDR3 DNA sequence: TGTGCCAGCAGGTCGACAGGGCGCTACAATGAGCAGTTCTTC. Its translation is CASRSTGRYNEQFF.

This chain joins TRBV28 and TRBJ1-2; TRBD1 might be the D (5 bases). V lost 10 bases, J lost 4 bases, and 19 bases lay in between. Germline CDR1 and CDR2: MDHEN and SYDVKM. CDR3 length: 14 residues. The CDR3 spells CAILSEGPPYGYTF. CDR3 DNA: TGTGCCATCCTAAGTGAGGGGCCTCCCTATGGCTACACCTTC.

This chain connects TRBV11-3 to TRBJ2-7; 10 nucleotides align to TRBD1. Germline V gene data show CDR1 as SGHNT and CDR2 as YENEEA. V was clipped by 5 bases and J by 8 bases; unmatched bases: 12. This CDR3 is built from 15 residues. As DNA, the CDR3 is TGTGCCAGCAGCATCCCCGGGACAGGGGTCGTTAAGCAGTACTTC. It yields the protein CASSIPGTGVVKQYF.